This entry lists 22 T cell receptor beta chains sequenced from one sample in a study of Graves' ophthalmopathy and Graves' hyperthyroidism. Investigators amplified TCR beta CDR3 regions from RNA transcripts. HTBI-primed first-round RT-PCR preceded second-round multiplex PCR. TCRdb independently ran MiXCR on the multiplex PCR reads; one entry per CDR3 protein. The sample comprises more than 550,000 distinct CDR3 sequences, more than 40% of which are singletons, and about 3.3% rests with the top ten. Sequenced material: peripheral blood. These receptors were obtained from an adult man with Graves' ophthalmopathy.

The chain links TRBV4-2 to TRBJ1-4; tentatively, D is TRBD1 (5 bases). V was cut by 1 base and J by 8 bases, with 11 bases left in between. Germline CDR1 LGHNA, CDR2 YNFKEQ. The CDR3 runs 14 residues. The CDR3 loop reads CASSQGNQGEKLFF. CDR3 nucleotide sequence: TGTGCCAGCAGCCAAGGGAATCAGGGAGAAAAACTGTTTTTT.

This chain joins TRBV5-1 and TRBJ2-7, with 10 bases identical to TRBD2. The CDR3 consists of 15 residues. V trimming: 0 bases; J trimming: 6 bases; junction bases outside the gene matches: 6. CDR1 is SGHRS, CDR2 YFSETQ, per germline. The CDR3 protein is CASSLERGGSFEQYF. Here the CDR3 DNA reads TGCGCCAGCAGCTTGGAGCGGGGGGGCAGTTTCGAGCAGTACTTC.

CDR3 nucleotides: TGTGCCAGCAGTGACTTCTCGGCTGAAGCTTTCTTT. Amino acids: CASSDFSAEAFF. The chain uses TRBV25-1 and TRBJ1-1; D not certain. V was shortened by 3 bases and J by 6 bases, with 8 bases between the two germline ends. Germline loops: CDR1 MGHDK, CDR2 SYGVNS. The CDR3 spans 12 residues.

Points on this clonotype: No conserved phenylalanine or tryptophan ends this CDR3, so it is likely a read error. Because the CDR3's place on the DNA is in doubt, the DNA is left out and the CDR3 is given as listed by TCRdb. The V and J genes are TRBV7-9 and TRBJ1-2. Germline V lookup: CDR1 SEHNR, CDR2 FQNEAQ (reference sequence). The CDR3 has 10 residues if both end residues are counted. CDR3 region: CASSSLEGPH.

This clonotype has just a few counts. This may come from a read error, since a much larger clone is one base off. The chain is built from TRBV19 and TRBJ1-2; 7 positions agree with TRBD1. Trimming cost V 7 bases and J 4 bases; bases outside gene matches: 6. The CDR3 runs to 13 residues. Germline V gene data show CDR1 as LNHDA and CDR2 as SQIVND (reference sequence). The CDR3 here is CASKGAGIYGYTF. CDR3 sequence (DNA): TGTGCCAGTAAGGGGGCAGGAATCTATGGCTACACCTTC.

The chain joins TRBV6-5 to TRBJ2-7, with 7 bases lining up with TRBD1. The V gene's germline CDR1 is MNHEY and CDR2 SVGAGI. The CDR3 sequence is 15 residues long. Trimming removed 4 bases from V and 0 bases from J; junction bases left unmatched: 6. The CDR3 DNA is TGTGCCAGCAGTTTCAACCGGGACAGCTCCTACGAGCAGTACTTC. Residues: CASSFNRDSSYEQYF.

CDR3 DNA: TGCGCCAGCAGCTTGGTTATATCGGGGGTCCAAGAGACCCAGTACTTC. This sequence encodes CASSLVISGVQETQYF. This chain uses TRBV5-1 with TRBJ2-5; tentative D call: TRBD2 (6 bases). The V gene's germline CDR1 is SGHRS and CDR2 YFSETQ. The CDR3 loop spans 16 amino acids. The V and J ends lost 0 bases and 1 base respectively, with 13 bases between them. The full variable domain, in which reference TRBV5-1 and TRBJ2-5 provide the parts outside the CDR3, is KAGVTQTPRYLIKTRGQQVTLSCSPISGHRSVSWYQQTPGQGLQFLFEYFSETQRNKGNFPGRFSGRQFSNSRSEMNVSTLELGDSALYLCASSLVISGVQETQYFGPGTRLLVL.

This clonotype was counted at least ten times. The rearrangement uses TRBV29-1 and TRBJ2-7, with a tentative D call TRBD2 (7 bases). Germline V gene data show CDR1 as SQVTM and CDR2 as ANQGSEA. Between the trimmed V and J ends, which lost 5 bases and 0 bases, there was a span of 14 bases. The CDR3 runs to 14 residues. This chain's CDR3 is CSVRGGELSYEQYF. CDR3 DNA sequence: TGCAGCGTTAGGGGGGGGGAACTCTCCTACGAGCAGTACTTC.

This clonotype was recorded at least ten times. The gene calls are TRBV7-8 and TRBJ1-1, with no clear D. CDR3 size: 12 residues. CDR1 is SGHVS and CDR2 is FQNEAQ in the germline V gene. Trimming took 5 bases from V and 11 from J, leaving 15 bases between them. CDR3 residues: CASSASGKVAFF. The CDR3 nucleotides read TGTGCCAGCAGCGCTAGCGGCAAGGTGGCTTTCTTT.

Ten or more counts support this clonotype. The CDR3 DNA sequence: TGCAGCGTGACCCAGGGGGGAGCTTTCTTT. Translation: CSVTQGGAFF. This chain joins TRBV29-1 and TRBJ1-1; TRBD1 matches 7 bases. The CDR3 loop spans 10 amino acids. V lost 6 bases to trimming and J lost 10 bases; unmatched junction nucleotides: 5. Germline V gene sequence: CDR1 SQVTM, CDR2 ANQGSEA.

This chain links TRBV5-1 with TRBJ1-2; 7 bases line up with TRBD1. The trim removed 4 bases at V and 7 bases at J, leaving 10 bases unmatched. The CDR3 runs to 14 residues. The germline gives CDR1 SGHRS, CDR2 YFSETQ. CDR3: CASSGGGGFFGYTF. The CDR3, as DNA: TGCGCCAGCAGCGGAGGGGGCGGATTCTTTGGCTACACCTTC. Full variable domain (missing parts from reference TRBV5-1 and TRBJ1-2): KAGVTQTPRYLIKTRGQQVTLSCSPISGHRSVSWYQQTPGQGLQFLFEYFSETQRNKGNFPGRFSGRQFSNSRSEMNVSTLELGDSALYLCASSGGGGFFGYTFGSGTRLTVV.

The table lists this clonotype with a few counts. This chain connects TRBV12-3 or TRBV12-4 to TRBJ2-7; 8 bases are shared with TRBD2. The CDR3 sequence is 14 residues long. V lost 3 bases to trimming and J lost 4 bases; unmatched junction nucleotides: 5. This CDR3 reads CASSFGTSQYEQYF. For the CDR3, the DNA is TGTGCCAGCAGTTTCGGGACTAGTCAATACGAGCAGTACTTC.

This clonotype was counted many times. The V and J genes are TRBV20-1 and TRBJ1-1, with unresolved D. V was pared by 0 bases and J by 1 base, with 9 bases between. The germline V gene has CDR1 DFQATT and CDR2 SNEGSKA (reference sequence). This CDR3 comprises 14 residues. CDR3 sequence: CSARDHVTNTEAFF. As DNA, the CDR3 is TGCAGTGCTAGAGATCATGTGACGAACACTGAAGCTTTCTTT.

This clonotype was detected only a few times. The J gene is TRBJ2-7, the V gene TRBV9, with a tentative D call TRBD1 (6 bases). The germline CDR1 and CDR2 sequences are SGDLS and YYNGEE. This CDR3 comprises 15 residues. Trimming pared 3 bases from V and 3 bases from J, leaving 16 bases between. CDR3 protein: CASSASARGDYEQYF. CDR3 nucleotides: TGTGCCAGCAGCGCCTCCGCCAGGGGAGACTACGAGCAGTACTTC.

This clonotype occurred many times. The rearrangement uses TRBV12-3 or TRBV12-4 and TRBJ1-2; D uncertain. The germline V and J ends were trimmed by 5 bases and 5 bases, with 9 bases remaining between them. The CDR3 has 12 residues. The CDR3: CASSVTKYGYTF. In DNA, the CDR3 is TGTGCCAGCAGTGTAACGAAGTATGGCTACACCTTC.

The chain links TRBV2 to TRBJ1-2; possibly TRBD1 for D (5 bases). The CDR3 is 17 amino acids. The V gene's germline CDR1 is SNHLY and CDR2 FYNNEI. The germline V and J ends were trimmed by 6 bases and 2 bases, with 22 bases remaining between them. The CDR3 is CASSGPGPSPGNYGYTF. CDR3 DNA: TGTGCCAGCAGCGGGCCGGGACCCTCGCCGGGAAACTATGGCTACACCTTC.

This chain links TRBV2 with TRBJ2-5, with a possible D match to TRBD2 (5 bases). The CDR3 runs 13 residues. Germline-derived CDR1 and CDR2 are SNHLY and FYNNEI. V was clipped by 6 bases and J by 5 bases, with 13 bases between them. The CDR3 here is CASREAILETQYF. CDR3 DNA: TGTGCCAGCAGGGAGGCCATTCTGGAGACCCAGTACTTC.

The chain links TRBV20-1 to TRBJ1-5; 7 bases line up with TRBD1. Unmatched junction bases numbered 5, after V lost 3 bases and J lost 9 bases. The length of the CDR3 is 12 residues. CDR1 DFQATT and CDR2 SNEGSKA come from the germline V gene (reference sequence). The CDR3 coding sequence is TGCAGTGCTAGGGGTCAGGGGGTGCCCCAGCATTTT. Translated, it gives CSARGQGVPQHF.

About this clonotype: A much larger clone differs by one base, so this may be a read error. The gene calls are TRBV25-1 and TRBJ1-2, with TRBD1 matching over 8 bases. The V gene's germline CDR1 is MGHDK and CDR2 SYGVNS. V dropped 1 base and J dropped 6; count of bases not matched to a gene: 4. This CDR3 contains 14 residues. CDR3 nucleotide sequence: TGTGCCAGCAGTGAATCGACAGGGGTTAATGGCTACACCTTC. It yields the protein CASSESTGVNGYTF.

This clonotype was detected a few times. The junction differs from germline at one of its ends, possibly a read error. The chain joins TRBV10-3 to TRBJ2-2; D is undetermined. CDR1 and CDR2 (germline): ENHRY, SYGVKD. This CDR3 region has 15 residues. This CDR3 reads CASSRTRASTGELFF. DNA for the CDR3: TGTGCCAGCAGTCGGACCCGGGCGAGCACCGGGGAGCTGTTTTTT.

This clonotype has at least ten counts. The chain has TRBV19 and TRBJ1-2; D is undetermined. The length of the CDR3 is 15 residues. V lost 1 base and J lost 4, with 13 bases in between. The germline V gene has CDR1 LNHDA and CDR2 SQIVND (reference sequence). CDR3 nucleotide sequence: TGTGCCAGTAGTATAGCTGCCTCTCGGGGCTATGGCTACACCTTC. Amino acid sequence: CASSIAASRGYGYTF.

This sequence joins TRBV7-9 and TRBJ2-2; 8 bases align to TRBD2. V was pared by 0 bases and J by 3 bases, with 6 bases of the junction left unmatched. This CDR3 has 17 residues. Germline values: CDR1 SEHNR, CDR2 FQNEAQ (reference sequence). DNA for the CDR3: TGTGCCAGCAGCTTAGCCCGGGGGGGCCACGACACCGGGGAGCTGTTTTTT. Translated, it gives CASSLARGGHDTGELFF.